The 13 T cell receptor beta chains given below trace back to one sample, sequenced in a study of blood T cells in healthy people across ages. A second PCR, run for about 7 to 11 cycles, used a sample-barcoded 5' primer plus a J-beta primer mix. Each CDR3 protein is one row after TCRdb ran MiXCR on the 5' RACE reads. Of about 630,000 distinct CDR3 sequences in the sample, over 20% were seen once. Sequencing was performed on blood. All receptors derive from a man aged 65-85 years in good health.

The chain has TRBV27 and TRBJ2-1; 7 bases match TRBD1. The CDR3 runs 14 residues. Losses at the gene ends were 3 bases for V and 9 bases for J; bases not matched to a gene: 8. The germline CDR1 and CDR2 sequences are MNHEY and SMNVEV (reference sequence). For the CDR3, the DNA is TGTGCCAGCAGTTTCCTAGACAGGGTGGGTGAGCAGTTCTTC. Its translation: CASSFLDRVGEQFF.

The chain has TRBV9 and TRBJ2-5; TRBD1 agrees at 10 bases. With the DNA end fitting TRBJ2-1 better, the J assignment may be wrong. The germline gives CDR1 SGDLS, CDR2 YYNGEE. The length of the CDR3 is 15 residues. CDR3 in DNA: TGTGCCAGCAGCGTAGGGACAGGGGGTAACAATGAGCAGTTCTTC. Protein product: CASSVGTGGNNEQFF.

V and J are TRBV5-1 and TRBJ2-2, with a weak D call TRBD1 (6 bases). This CDR3 is 15 amino acids long. The germline V gene has CDR1 SGHRS and CDR2 YFSETQ. Trimming took 0 bases from V and 5 from J, leaving 11 bases between them. CDR3 loop: CASSLAGTRTGELFF. As DNA, the CDR3 is TGCGCCAGCAGCTTGGCCGGGACACGGACCGGGGAGCTGTTTTTT.

This clonotype was seen more than once but under ten times. V and J are TRBV7-9 and TRBJ2-3; D possibly corresponds to TRBD1 (6 bases). The CDR3 totals 15 residues. CDR1 and CDR2 from the germline V gene are SEHNR and FQNEAQ (reference sequence). Trimming stripped 2 bases from V and 3 bases from J, with 12 bases between. DNA for the CDR3: TGTGCCAGCAGCTTACAGGGGTTAGTTACAGATACGCAGTATTTT. Protein product: CASSLQGLVTDTQYF.

The gene calls are TRBV20-1 and TRBJ2-5; 7 bases align to TRBD1. The germline CDR1 and CDR2 sequences are DFQATT and SNEGSKA (reference sequence). V lost 3 bases to trimming and J lost 1 base; unmatched junction nucleotides: 5. The CDR3 contains 14 residues. The CDR3 DNA reads TGCAGTGCTAGCAAACAGGGGTCCCAAGAGACCCAGTACTTC. Protein product: CSASKQGSQETQYF.

This clonotype was detected a few times. This chain joins TRBV28 and TRBJ2-3, with D possibly being TRBD2 (7 bases). This CDR3 is built from 18 residues. Germline CDR1 reads MDHEN; CDR2 reads SYDVKM. Trimming took off 6 bases at V and 3 bases at J, with 25 bases between the two ends. The CDR3 DNA reads TGTGCCAGCAGAGAGGGGGGCAGTGTGGGAGCGGGGACAGATACGCAGTATTTT. Protein: CASREGGSVGAGTDTQYF.

The chain recombines TRBV7-2 with TRBJ2-3; 9 bases fit TRBD2. Germline CDR1 and CDR2: SGHTA and FQGNSA. The junction had 6 bases not matched to a gene; V was cut back by 5 bases and J by 0 bases. The CDR3 covers 16 residues. CDR3 region: CASSATLAGSTDTQYF. CDR3 bases: TGTGCCAGCAGCGCAACTCTAGCGGGGAGCACAGATACGCAGTATTTT.

Of note for this clonotype: Compared with germline, one end of the junction differs, possibly owing to a read error. This sequence joins TRBV9 and TRBJ2-2; 10 positions match TRBD1. The CDR3 has 21 amino acids. Germline CDR1 SGDLS, CDR2 YYNGEE. The CDR3 nucleotides are TGTGTCAGCAGCGCACCTCCGCTGAGGACAGGGGGGTCCGAAGGCACCGGGGAGCTGTTTTTT. Translation: CVSSAPPLRTGGSEGTGELFF.

This clonotype was seen at least ten times. J is TRBJ1-4 and V is TRBV12-3 or TRBV12-4; D is uncertain. With 0 bases removed from V and 0 bases from J, the gap between germline ends came to 5 bases. The CDR3 covers 15 residues. This CDR3 reads CASSLAVATNEKLFF. The CDR3 bases are TGTGCCAGCAGTTTAGCGGTTGCAACTAATGAAAAACTGTTTTTT.

The chain is built from TRBV12-3 or TRBV12-4 and TRBJ1-6; possibly TRBD1 for D (5 bases). V was trimmed by 2 bases and J by 11 bases, leaving 13 bases between them. The CDR3 is 14 residues long. The CDR3 loop reads CASSLIGADPPLHF. DNA for the CDR3: TGTGCCAGCAGTTTAATAGGGGCGGATCCACCCCTCCACTTT.

This clonotype has ten or more counts. This rearrangement joins TRBV27 to TRBJ1-2; no reliable D call. Trimming removed 0 bases from V and 4 bases from J, with 6 bases in between. The V gene's germline CDR1 is MNHEY and CDR2 SMNVEV (reference sequence). The CDR3 has 13 residues. The chain's CDR3 is CASSLSDGYGYTF. As DNA, the CDR3 is TGTGCCAGCAGTTTATCGGATGGCTATGGCTACACCTTC.

There are a few counts of this clonotype. V is TRBV28 and J is TRBJ2-7, with D perhaps TRBD1 or TRBD2 (5 bases each). Germline V gene lookup returns CDR1 MDHEN and CDR2 SYDVKM. There are 14 residues in the CDR3. The V gene lost 4 bases and the J gene lost 4 bases, with 14 bases spanning the gap. DNA of the CDR3: TGTGCCAGCAGTTCCGGGACCCAAGGTTACGAGCAGTACTTC. This gives the protein CASSSGTQGYEQYF.

The rearrangement links TRBV4-1 to TRBJ2-1, with D hard to call. Trimming shortened V by 4 bases and J by 7 bases, and 11 bases separated the two germline ends. CDR3 size: 13 residues. CDR1 is MGHRA and CDR2 is YSYEKL in the germline V gene. The CDR3 region is CASSPPTVNEQFF. In nucleotides, the CDR3 is TGCGCCAGCAGCCCACCTACTGTGAATGAGCAGTTCTTC.